The clone carrying this T cell receptor beta chain has a handful of counts. The entry originates in a study of T-cell memory formation after mild COVID-19. V gave up 6 bases and J gave up 5 bases; unmatched junction bases: 10. This CDR3 is built from 16 residues. Germline CDR1 WSHSY, CDR2 SAAADI. The TCR alpha and TCR beta cDNA libraries, bearing sample barcodes and UMIs, were generated by 5'RACE using constant-segment primers. TCRdb reanalysed the 5' RACE reads using MiXCR and keeps one entry per CDR3 protein. Found here are under 250,000 distinct CDR3 sequences, 8% to 10% of them singletons; the top ten hold roughly a fifth.

This chain joins TRBV10-2 and TRBJ2-5; 12 bases map to TRBD2. This clonotype was sampled from a man younger than 30 who had mild COVID-19 (a few samples of this study predate the infection). Cell type and time point are not known. The sequencing sample was made of PBMCs or a T cell subset sorted from them (not recorded which). The CDR3 here is CASRALAGGSTETQYF. CDR3 nucleotide sequence: TGCGCCAGCAGGGCCCTAGCGGGGGGGTCGACGGAGACCCAGTACTTC.